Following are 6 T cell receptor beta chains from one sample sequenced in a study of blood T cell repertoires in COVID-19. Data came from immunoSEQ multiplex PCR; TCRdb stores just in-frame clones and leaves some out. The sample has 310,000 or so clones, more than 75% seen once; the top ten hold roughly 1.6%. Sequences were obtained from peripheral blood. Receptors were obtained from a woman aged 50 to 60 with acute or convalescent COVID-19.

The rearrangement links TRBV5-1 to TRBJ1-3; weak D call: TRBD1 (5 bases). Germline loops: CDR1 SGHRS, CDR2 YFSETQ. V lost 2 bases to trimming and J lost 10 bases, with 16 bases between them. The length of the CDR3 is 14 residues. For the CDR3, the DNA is TGCGCCAGCAGCTTCGGGACGGGAGTTCAGACCATATATTTT. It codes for CASSFGTGVQTIYF.

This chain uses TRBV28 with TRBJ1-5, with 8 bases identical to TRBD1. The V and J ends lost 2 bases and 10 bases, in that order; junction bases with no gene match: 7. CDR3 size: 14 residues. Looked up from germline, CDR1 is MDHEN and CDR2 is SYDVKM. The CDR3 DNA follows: TGTGCCAGCAGTTTACCGGGACAGGAAAAACCCCAGCATTTT. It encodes CASSLPGQEKPQHF.

CDR3 residues: CASSLGQAPSQYF. The CDR3 coding sequence is TGTGCCAGCAGTTTGGGACAGGCCCCATCCCAGTACTTC. The V call is TRBV28, the J call TRBJ2-5, with 8 bases fitting TRBD1. CDR3 length: 13 residues. Germline V gives CDR1 MDHEN, CDR2 SYDVKM. The V gene end was trimmed by 3 bases and the J gene end by 9 bases; junction bases not matched to a gene: 6.

The CDR3, as DNA: TGTGCCAGCAGCACGCGGGGGGGCCCCTACAATGAGCAGTTCTTC. This gives the protein CASSTRGGPYNEQFF. J is TRBJ2-1 and V is TRBV9, with TRBD2 matching over 9 bases. The CDR3 runs 15 residues. The V gene end was trimmed by 4 bases and the J gene end by 2 bases; junction bases not matched to a gene: 4. Germline values: CDR1 SGDLS, CDR2 YYNGEE.

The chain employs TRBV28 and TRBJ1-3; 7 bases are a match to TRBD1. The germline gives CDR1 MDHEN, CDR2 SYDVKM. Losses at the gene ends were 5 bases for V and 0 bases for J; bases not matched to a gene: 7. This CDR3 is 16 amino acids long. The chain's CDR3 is CASSSLGQDSGNTIYF. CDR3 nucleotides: TGTGCCAGCAGTAGCCTCGGACAGGACTCTGGAAACACCATATATTTT.

CDR3 nucleotide sequence: TGTGCCAGCAACGTCGCGGGGTCGTTTTACGAGCAGTACTTC. Translated: CASNVAGSFYEQYF. The genes are TRBV5-4 and TRBJ2-7; D is possibly TRBD2 (6 bases). Germline V gene lookup returns CDR1 SGHNT and CDR2 YYREEE (reference sequence). This CDR3 is built from 14 residues. Trimming left V 6 bases short and J 4 bases short, with 17 bases between. The full variable domain, in which reference TRBV5-4 and TRBJ2-7 provide the parts outside the CDR3, is ETGVTQSPTHLIKTRGQQVTLRCSSQSGHNTVSWYQQALGQGPQFIFQYYREEENGRGNFPPRFSGLQFPNYSSELNVNALELDDSALYLCASNVAGSFYEQYFGPGTRLTVT.